In this sample, the clone carrying this T cell receptor beta chain turned up many times. Its antigen is currently unknown. This entry belongs to a study of T cells in Graves' hyperthyroidism and ophthalmopathy. Amplification targeted TCR beta CDR3 regions from RNA transcripts. First-round RT-PCR with HTBI primers amplified the TCR CDR3 region. MiXCR, run by TCRdb on the multiplex PCR reads, gives a single entry per CDR3 protein. The sample lists about 560,000 distinct CDR3 sequences; approximately 15% were seen once. Lactation, pregnancy, other autoimmune disease or uncontrolled infection led to exclusion of patients. Orbital computed tomography, thyroid ultrasound, serum thyroxine and TRAb, and clinical symptoms together informed the diagnoses. Trimming removed 4 bases from V and 5 bases from J, with 11 bases in between. This CDR3 is built from 13 residues. Germline CDR1 and CDR2: LGHDT and YNNKEL (reference sequence).

General study points: Separating ophthalmopathy from stable hyperthyroidism was achieved by a 13 V-J model.

The receptor comes from a woman younger than 30 with Graves' hyperthyroidism. The sample was blood. The chain is built from TRBV3-1 and TRBJ2-5; D is possibly TRBD1 (5 bases). The CDR3 DNA follows: TGTGCCAGCAGCCGACAGACCCCGGAGACCCAGTACTTC. It encodes CASSRQTPETQYF.